The entry below gives a single T cell receptor beta chain sequence along with its context. What it recognizes is unknown. Profiled with immunoSEQ multiplex PCR; TCRdb holds only in-frame clones, not every one. This repertoire shows tens of thousands of clones, more than 75% found once; its top ten account for approximately 1%. The data were obtained in a study of OX40 agonist ivuxolimab in advanced cancers. Study-level background: Earlier anti-PD-1, anti-PD-L1 or anti-CTLA-4 therapy was permitted; roughly 42% had received some. Study-wide results and caveats: Nonresponders, in some cases, also had low normalized T-cell clonal expansion.

Patients were ineligible given autoimmune disease history or systemic immunosuppression. Samples of blood were obtained at baseline, on cycle 4 day 1, and on cycle 7 day 1. The CDR3 consists of 13 residues. V trimming: 0 bases; J trimming: 9 bases; junction bases outside the gene matches: 2. Germline CDR1 SGHNT, CDR2 YYREEE (reference sequence). The chain recombines TRBV5-4 with TRBJ2-1; 8 bases map to TRBD2. This sample comprised CD4+ or CD8+ T cells sorted from blood, obtained in a trial of the OX40 agonist ivuxolimab. The source of this sequence is an adult with an advanced solid tumor such as melanoma, head and neck, liver or kidney cancer. The CDR3 sequence: CASSLGTSTEQFF. The CDR3 region has the DNA TGTGCCAGCAGCTTGGGGACTAGCACTGAGCAGTTCTTC.